This passage covers 12 T cell receptor beta chains from one sample sequenced in a study of T cell responses to AZD1222 COVID-19 vaccine. TCRdb's table, derived via immunoSEQ multiplex PCR, lists solely in-frame clones and lacks some. Of 100,000 or so clones detected, 89% appear once; the ten largest clones hold 40% to 55%. Sequenced here: peripheral blood, sampled 28 days after the second AZD1222 dose. The receptors derive from an adult who received the AZD1222 COVID-19 vaccine.

This clone was counted a few times. The rearrangement links TRBV19 to TRBJ1-5; no clear D gene. V was pared by 2 bases and J by 1 base, with 9 bases between. The CDR3 consists of 15 residues. Germline V CDR1 and CDR2: LNHDA, SQIVND (reference sequence). The CDR3 reads CASSILERSNQPQHF. The CDR3 DNA reads as TGTGCCAGTAGTATATTAGAGAGGAGCAATCAGCCCCAGCATTTT.

The chain is built from TRBV24-1 and TRBJ2-3; the D is unclear. CDR3 length: 12 residues. V lost 4 bases, J lost 3 bases, and 4 bases lay in between. Germline CDR1 is KGHDR and CDR2 is SFDVKD. DNA for the CDR3: TGTGCCACCAGTGAAACTACAGATACGCAGTATTTT. Translated: CATSETTDTQYF.

The rearrangement joins TRBV7-2 to TRBJ2-2, with 10 bases aligning to TRBD2. Germline assignment: CDR1 SGHTA and CDR2 FQGNSA. V was clipped by 1 base and J by 1 base; unmatched bases: 6. This CDR3 comprises 18 residues. As DNA, the CDR3 is TGTGCCAGCAGCTTAGGATGGCGGACTAGCGGGAACACCGGGGAGCTGTTTTTT. Its translation is CASSLGWRTSGNTGELFF.

The V and J genes are TRBV6-2 or TRBV6-3 and TRBJ2-7, with D uncertain. Germline V gives CDR1 MNHEY, CDR2 SVGEGT. V was clipped by 4 bases and J by 2 bases, with 15 bases between them. The CDR3 covers 15 residues. The CDR3 coding sequence is TGTGCCAGCAGTTTTATACCGGGCTTCACCTACGAGCAGTACTTC. Amino acids: CASSFIPGFTYEQYF.

This chain links TRBV27 with TRBJ2-3; D remains unclear. The CDR3 has 12 residues. Trimming stripped 4 bases from V and 6 bases from J, with 8 bases between. Looked up from germline, CDR1 is MNHEY and CDR2 is SMNVEV (reference sequence). The CDR3 here is CASSSLLDTQYF. CDR3 bases: TGTGCCAGCAGTTCCCTGCTCGATACGCAGTATTTT.

The rearrangement links TRBV6-5 to TRBJ1-4, with 7 bases that match TRBD1. CDR3 length equals 15 residues. V dropped 7 bases and J dropped 2; count of bases not matched to a gene: 7. Looked up from germline, CDR1 is MNHEY and CDR2 is SVGAGI. The CDR3, as DNA: TGTGCCAGCATAACAGGGGTATTCACTAATGAAAAACTGTTTTTT. This codes for CASITGVFTNEKLFF.

This clone appeared once. The chain recombines TRBV7-3 with TRBJ2-1, with TRBD2 identical over 14 bases. Germline lookup yields CDR1 SGHTA and CDR2 FQGTGA. Trimming at V came to 5 bases and at J to 8 bases, leaving 8 bases not matched to a gene. The CDR3 runs 16 residues. The CDR3 here is CASSPGRGLAGDEQFF. The CDR3 DNA is TGTGCCAGCAGCCCAGGTAGGGGACTAGCGGGAGATGAGCAGTTCTTC. The full variable domain, rest sourced from reference TRBV7-3 and TRBJ2-1, is GAGVSQTPSNKVTEKGKYVELRCDPISGHTALYWYRQSLGQGPEFLIYFQGTGAADDSGLPNDRFFAVRPEGSVSTLKIQRTERGDSAVYLCASSPGRGLAGDEQFFGPGTRLTVL.

V usage is TRBV7-9 and J usage is TRBJ2-2; possibly TRBD1 for D (5 bases). V lost 5 bases, J lost 0 bases, and 10 bases lay in between. Germline V CDR1 and CDR2: SEHNR, FQNEAQ (reference sequence). CDR3 length: 15 amino acids. This CDR3 is CASSPGNTNTGELFF. For the CDR3, the DNA is TGTGCCAGCAGCCCAGGGAATACGAACACCGGGGAGCTGTTTTTT.

This clone was seen only a few times. This chain uses TRBV5-1 with TRBJ1-4; a weak D match, TRBD1 (6 bases). The V and J ends lost 4 bases and 7 bases respectively, with 20 bases between them. Germline assignment: CDR1 SGHRS and CDR2 YFSETQ. The CDR3 is 16 residues long. CDR3 DNA sequence: TGCGCCAGCAGCAGCAATAGCCCAGGGGTAGCTGAAAAACTGTTTTTT. Protein product: CASSSNSPGVAEKLFF.

The rearrangement joins TRBV7-9 to TRBJ1-2; D gene uncertain. This CDR3 contains 14 residues. Germline V gene data show CDR1 as SEHNR and CDR2 as FQNEAQ (reference sequence). V dropped 4 bases and J dropped 5 bases, with 14 bases sitting between them. The CDR3 is CASSSNTDFYGYTF. The CDR3 coding sequence is TGTGCCAGCAGCTCCAACACAGATTTTTATGGCTACACCTTC. Supplemented by reference TRBV7-9 and TRBJ1-2, the full variable domain reads DTGVSQNPRHKITKRGQNVTFRCDPISEHNRLYWYRQTLGQGPEFLTYFQNEAQLEKSRLLSDRFSAERPKGSFSTLEIQRTEQGDSAMYLCASSSNTDFYGYTFGSGTRLTVV.

The chain has TRBV18 and TRBJ2-1, with 8 bases that match TRBD1. Germline loops: CDR1 KGHSH, CDR2 LQKENI. This CDR3 has 16 residues. V dropped 6 bases and J dropped 8; count of bases not matched to a gene: 15. The CDR3 sequence: CASSSRTGQILDEQFF. CDR3 DNA: TGTGCCAGCTCGTCCCGGACAGGGCAAATTTTGGATGAGCAGTTCTTC.

The chain is built from TRBV3-1 (or the pseudogene TRBV3-2) and TRBJ1-1, with D unclear. This CDR3 has 14 amino acids. V was clipped by 0 bases and J by 1 base, with 6 bases between them. The V gene's germline CDR1 is LGHDT and CDR2 YNNKEL (reference sequence). The CDR3 here is CASSQDGRNTEAFF. The CDR3 nucleotides read TGTGCCAGCAGCCAAGACGGAAGGAACACTGAAGCTTTCTTT.